Included here is one T cell receptor (beta chain) sequence, with context. Authors' data handling: How many nucleated cells were present was estimated from reference gene primer amplification. Produced via immunoSEQ multiplex PCR; TCRdb's table is partial and in-frame only. V and J calls and clone size are given by that table; D and trimming were obtained from the DNA. The sample includes around 140,000 clones, approximately 81% of them seen just once. Deletions cut 2 bases from V and 6 bases from J, with 7 bases between. From germline, CDR1 is SGHTA and CDR2 FQGNSA. The CDR3 sequence is 13 residues long. These data belong to a study of blood T cell repertoires in COVID-19. Study information: COVID-19 samples, acute and convalescent, were from the United States, Italy and Spain. Sources were T cells, B-cell-depleted T cells, or PBMCs; the material itself was cDNA or gDNA.

The clonotype originates from a human donor with acute or convalescent COVID-19. The donor label of this sample is uncertain. Sequencing was carried out using peripheral blood. V gene TRBV7-2 combines with J gene TRBJ2-2; D is unclear. In DNA form, the CDR3 reads TGTGCCAGCAGCTTATATCGAGCCGGGGAGCTGTTTTTT. Translated: CASSLYRAGELFF.